This T cell receptor beta chain was captured by sequencing in a study of blood T cell repertoires in COVID-19. Study information: Acute-phase and convalescent COVID-19 samples originated in the United States, Italy and Spain.

Study members were between about 18 and 95 years old and lived in 24 US regions. Recovery meant two consecutive negative NP/OP PCR tests, professional clearance, or resolved symptoms. As to this clone: Other DNA sequences of this sample code for an identical CDR3.

CDR3 length equals 13 residues. The germline gives CDR1 GTSNPN, CDR2 SVGIG (reference sequence). J was trimmed by 1 base and V by 4 bases; bases with no gene match: 2. Original analysis: Estimation of nucleated cell counts relied on the amplification of reference gene primers. Clones were sequenced by immunoSEQ multiplex PCR, and TCRdb holds only the in-frame ones, with some missing. D and trimming come from the DNA, and the V and J calls and clone size come from that table. There are about 360,000 clones in the sample; 87% occur only once, and 1% to 1.5% lies in the top ten. Sequencing input: PBMCs or T cells enriched from blood (not recorded which). This sequence joins TRBV30 and TRBJ1-1; TRBD1 agrees at 8 bases. The sequence came from a man aged 25-40 years who had recovered from COVID-19. The CDR3 region is CAWTRGPNTEAFF. The CDR3 DNA follows: TGTGCCTGGACCAGGGGGCCGAACACTGAAGCTTTCTTT.